This record covers a single TCR beta chain. The clone's antigen remains unknown. No quality values exist for individual bases; no much larger clone is one base distant. The sample is drawn from a study of T cell responses to AZD1222 COVID-19 vaccine (dated by TCRdb to the early 2020s). Regarding the study in general: AZD1222 recipients given second doses at about 4 weeks or at about 12 weeks were pooled, since spike-specific TCR depth and breadth were not found to differ between the two schedules. Trial participants were enrolled by age into 18-55, 56-69 and 70-plus year subgroups, with around 140, 26 and 57 TCR-sequenced participants respectively. A total of 230 to 250 trial participants underwent TCR sequencing, of whom roughly 210 had received two doses of AZD1222 and about 26 had received two doses of the MenACWY control vaccine.

The time point label corresponds to: baseline before first vaccination. The vaccinee samples were drawn from two UK trials, COV001 and COV002, one of which was a single-blind randomized controlled phase 2/3 trial testing AZD1222 (ChAdOx1 nCoV-19) in healthy adults. For TCRbeta chain sequencing, PBMC samples from trial participants were taken at day 0 and at day 28 after the second dose. The CDR3 regions of human TCRbeta chains were subjected to immunosequencing. In the original analysis: TCRs in the repertoires were compared against a reference library of SARS-CoV-2-specific TCRs that had been generated with the MIRA antigen-specificity platform. Breadth meant the fraction of unique TCRs that were SARS-CoV-2-associated, whereas depth meant the fraction of total T cells that were SARS-CoV-2-associated. Each spike-specific TCR was assigned to its reactive spike region and to a CD4 or CD8 class using the MIRA data. Log10-transformed breadth and depth values were compared by one-way ANOVA with Sidak's multiple comparisons tests. In TCRdb, the immuneACCESS table is reduced to in-frame sequences with V and J assigned. These tables do not hold every clone; where another copy was compared, an unresolved V gene accounts for under half, and the others remain unexplained. That table furnishes V, J and clone size, whereas the DNA furnished D and trimming. The sample table holds around 100,000 clones, of which 91% were seen once. The top ten clones comprise roughly 42% of the sample.

On the study overall, not on this receptor specifically: Conclusions about previously exposed vaccinees are limited because only a handful of AZD1222 recipients were SARS-CoV-2 seropositive at baseline. In the small 56-69-year group, the increase in depth fell short of significance, most likely because of low power. Epitopes outside the regions mutated in the B.1.351 and B.1.1.7 variants were reportedly recognized by nearly half of the unique spike-specific TCRs. Participants were mostly white British, with more females than males. The authors suggested clonal diversity may have been underestimated. Because no day 14 peak-response samples were available, the repertoires could be characterized only after the peak T cell response. CD4 TCRs associated with the vaccine covered the entire spike protein, and the dominant responses were in regions 160-218 and 743-854. A significant rise in spike-specific TCR breadth and depth was observed after two AZD1222 doses relative to day 0 and relative to MenACWY recipients.

The source was peripheral blood, collected on day 0 of AZD1222 vaccination. The receptor was derived from an adult in good health.

For the CDR3, the sequence is CAIKEEGHSNQPQHF. DNA sequence: TGTGCCATCAAGGAAGAAGGCCATAGCAATCAGCCCCAGCATTTT. The chain joins TRBV10-3 to TRBJ1-5; no D gene call is confident. Counted from cysteine to phenylalanine, this CDR3 has 15 amino acids. The DNA shown is the 45-base CDR3, in frame from base 1. V is shortened by 7 bases, J by 0 bases, and the region joining them spans 13 bases. The CDR1 and CDR2 encoded by the germline V gene are ENHRY and SYGVKD.